Below are 21 T cell receptor beta chains sequenced from a single sample in a study of CD8 T cells in ankylosing spondylitis. Study observations and caveats: A motif of eight highly homologous TCR beta variants was seen as apparently characteristic of ankylosing spondylitis blood.

No cognate antigen is known for these TCRs. One entry per CDR3 protein, called by TCRdb with MiXCR from the 5' RACE reads. The top ten clones hold about 1% of a sample with about 450,000 distinct CDR3 sequences, about 24% of them seen once. Source material: blood, either unsorted or a sorted T cell fraction (not recorded which). These receptors all stem from a male donor with ankylosing spondylitis.

The chain carries TRBV25-1 and TRBJ1-2; the match to TRBD1 covers 8 bases. The CDR3 contains 15 residues. V lost 5 bases to trimming and J lost 10 bases; unmatched junction nucleotides: 15. Germline CDR1 reads MGHDK; CDR2 reads SYGVNS. The CDR3: CASSLITRWGQDYTF. CDR3 nucleotides: TGTGCCAGCAGTCTAATTACCCGGTGGGGACAGGACTACACCTTC.

The genes are TRBV12-3 or TRBV12-4 and TRBJ2-5, with D maybe TRBD2 (5 bases). V gave up 1 base and J gave up 2 bases, with 14 bases separating them. There are 16 residues in the CDR3. The CDR3 loop is CASSLGGQRLQETQYF. In DNA, the CDR3 is TGTGCCAGCAGTTTAGGCGGGCAGCGTCTACAAGAGACCCAGTACTTC.

V gene TRBV10-2 combines with J gene TRBJ1-1, with D unclear. V was trimmed by 3 bases and J by 0 bases, leaving 14 bases between them. The CDR3 runs 16 residues. Germline V gene sequence: CDR1 WSHSY, CDR2 SAAADI. The DNA of the CDR3 is TGCGCCAGCAGTGACCTCGAGACCAGCATGAACACTGAAGCTTTCTTT. This sequence encodes CASSDLETSMNTEAFF.

This clonotype showed up many times. The chain carries TRBV11-2 and TRBJ1-2, with D maybe TRBD1 (6 bases). Germline V gene sequence: CDR1 SGHAT, CDR2 FQNNGV. The CDR3 is 16 amino acids. V was pared by 4 bases and J by 4 bases, with 19 bases between. The CDR3 coding sequence is TGTGCCAGCAGCTCCCCCTGGGGGGGGCGAGGCTATGGCTACACCTTC. It encodes CASSSPWGGRGYGYTF.

V gene TRBV7-2 combines with J gene TRBJ2-1; 7 bases are a match to TRBD1. Trimming at V came to 5 bases and at J to 6 bases, leaving 7 bases not matched to a gene. The CDR3 sequence is 14 residues long. Looked up from germline, CDR1 is SGHTA and CDR2 is FQGNSA. As DNA, the CDR3 is TGTGCCAGCAGCCCAAGACAGGGCCTCAATGAGCAGTTCTTC. It encodes CASSPRQGLNEQFF.

In its sample, this clonotype was seen a few times. The genes are TRBV28 and TRBJ1-6; D is ambiguous. The CDR3 extends over 13 amino acids. The germline V gene has CDR1 MDHEN and CDR2 SYDVKM. V was trimmed by 3 bases and J by 7 bases, leaving 7 bases between them. This chain's CDR3 is CASSLQTNSPLHF. The CDR3 nucleotides read TGTGCCAGCAGTTTGCAGACAAATTCACCCCTCCACTTT.

This clonotype was found a few times. The genes are TRBV2 and TRBJ2-3; D remains ambiguous. V lost 4 bases and J 14 bases, leaving 16 bases between the germline ends. The CDR3 runs to 12 residues. Germline values: CDR1 SNHLY, CDR2 FYNNEI. This CDR3 is CASSARSPTLYF. The CDR3 DNA sequence: TGTGCCAGCAGTGCCCGGTCACCCACCCTGTATTTT.

The V and J genes are TRBV7-6 and TRBJ1-2; D may be TRBD1 (6 bases). Trimming left V 5 bases short and J 2 bases short, with 18 bases between. Per the germline V gene, CDR1 is SGHVS and CDR2 is FNYEAQ. The CDR3 is made up of 16 amino acids. CDR3 nucleotide sequence: TGTGCCAGCAGCCCACAGGGATCAAGTCTCAACTATGGCTACACCTTC. Protein product: CASSPQGSSLNYGYTF.

The chain employs TRBV18 and TRBJ1-4; possible D gene TRBD1, 6 bases. The CDR3 contains 15 residues. V lost 3 bases and J 8 bases, leaving 16 bases between the germline ends. Germline assignment: CDR1 KGHSH and CDR2 LQKENI. CDR3 sequence (DNA): TGTGCCAGCTCACCCGGTTACCGGACAGAAGAAAAACTGTTTTTT. It codes for CASSPGYRTEEKLFF.

This clonotype showed up just a few times. The J gene is TRBJ2-1, the V gene TRBV5-6, with 14 bases fitting TRBD2. Germline-derived CDR1 and CDR2 are SGHDT and YYEEEE. V lost 4 bases and J lost 1; bases outside the gene matches: 4. This CDR3 is 17 amino acids long. CDR3 region: CASSPRLAGGSYNEQFF. In nucleotides, the CDR3 is TGTGCCAGCAGCCCCCGACTAGCGGGAGGGTCCTACAATGAGCAGTTCTTC.

The chain has TRBV2 and TRBJ1-2; the match to TRBD1 covers 11 bases. Germline values: CDR1 SNHLY, CDR2 FYNNEI. This CDR3 region has 15 residues. The junction had 6 bases not matched to a gene; V was cut back by 5 bases and J by 4 bases. The CDR3: CASSLGTGGPYGYTF. CDR3 in DNA: TGTGCCAGCAGTCTCGGGACAGGGGGTCCCTATGGCTACACCTTC.

This chain joins TRBV11-3 and TRBJ1-1, with a possible D match to TRBD1 (5 bases). The CDR3 consists of 13 residues. Germline V CDR1 and CDR2: SGHNT, YENEEA. The V end was cut by 5 bases, the J end by 10 bases, with 17 bases between. CDR3 nucleotide sequence: TGTGCCAGCAGCCGGCAGTACGGGGACGCAGCTTTCTTT. This gives the protein CASSRQYGDAAFF.

Here the CDR3 reads CSVNRVGNTEAFF. The CDR3 coding sequence is TGCAGCGTTAACAGGGTCGGGAACACTGAAGCTTTCTTT. This chain joins TRBV29-1 and TRBJ1-1; tentatively, D is TRBD1 (6 bases). Germline CDR1 reads SQVTM; CDR2 reads ANQGSEA. The CDR3 is 13 amino acids. The V and J ends lost 5 bases and 1 base respectively, with 11 bases between them.

This clonotype was counted a single time. The chain is built from TRBV5-1 and TRBJ2-2, with 7 positions matching TRBD1. The CDR3 runs to 16 residues. V lost 4 bases to trimming and J lost 6 bases; unmatched junction nucleotides: 12. From germline, CDR1 is SGHRS and CDR2 YFSETQ. CDR3 amino acids: CASSTKTGDPAGELFF. DNA of the CDR3: TGCGCCAGCAGCACAAAAACAGGGGACCCCGCCGGGGAGCTGTTTTTT.

This clonotype was observed at least ten times. The chain couples TRBV29-1 to TRBJ1-1; D may be TRBD1 (6 bases). Germline CDR1 reads SQVTM; CDR2 reads ANQGSEA. V lost 4 bases, J lost 1 base, and 10 bases lay in between. CDR3 length equals 13 residues. CDR3 nucleotide sequence: TGCAGCGTTGGATCACAGGGGAACACTGAAGCTTTCTTT. Amino acids: CSVGSQGNTEAFF. Complete variable domain (other parts from reference TRBV29-1 and TRBJ1-1): SAVISQKPSRDICQRGTSLTIQCQVDSQVTMMFWYRQQPGQSLTLIATANQGSEATYESGFVIDKFPISRPNLTFSTLTVSNMSPEDSSIYLCSVGSQGNTEAFFGQGTRLTVV.

This clonotype has just a few counts. The chain combines TRBV10-3 with TRBJ2-1; D possibly matches TRBD1 or TRBD2 (5 bases each). In germline, CDR1 is ENHRY, CDR2 SYGVKD. The V end was cut by 8 bases, the J end by 3 bases, with 17 bases between. The CDR3 spans 15 residues. CDR3 sequence reads: CAIGETRGDYNEQFF. The CDR3 DNA reads TGTGCCATCGGGGAGACCCGAGGGGACTACAATGAGCAGTTCTTC.

The chain couples TRBV5-5 to TRBJ1-1, with D unresolved. Between the trimmed V and J ends, which lost 0 bases and 1 base, there was a span of 7 bases. The germline gives CDR1 SGHKS, CDR2 YYEKEE (reference sequence). This CDR3 comprises 14 residues. The CDR3: CASSLGGKNTEAFF. The CDR3 coding sequence is TGTGCCAGCAGCTTGGGAGGGAAGAACACTGAAGCTTTCTTT.

This sequence joins TRBV10-2 and TRBJ2-7, with 8 nucleotides matching TRBD1. V shed 6 bases and J 5 bases; nucleotides not matched to a gene: 9. Germline-derived CDR1 and CDR2 are WSHSY and SAAADI. This CDR3 contains 14 residues. For the CDR3, the DNA is TGCGCCAGCAGAGGGACAGGTTCAGGTCACGAGCAGTACTTC. It specifies CASRGTGSGHEQYF.

CDR3 coding DNA: TGTGCCAGCAGCTTATTGAAAGAAGCTTTCTTT. This gives the protein CASSLLKEAFF. The chain is built from TRBV7-2 and TRBJ1-1; D call uncertain. This CDR3 has 11 amino acids. Looked up from germline, CDR1 is SGHTA and CDR2 is FQGNSA. The V end was cut by 2 bases, the J end by 8 bases, with 6 bases between.

The chain is built from TRBV5-5 and TRBJ2-3; either TRBD1 or TRBD2 may supply D (6 bases each). The CDR3 runs to 15 residues. Trimming shortened V by 3 bases and J by 4 bases, and 15 bases separated the two germline ends. Germline assignment: CDR1 SGHKS and CDR2 YYEKEE (reference sequence). CDR3 sequence (DNA): TGTGCCAGCAGCTCCTTGGAGGGGGGTGCAGATACGCAGTATTTT. It translates to CASSSLEGGADTQYF.

This clonotype was counted between two and nine times. One end of the junction does not line up with germline, which may come from a read error. The chain has TRBV29-1 and TRBJ2-1; tentative D call: TRBD1 (6 bases). The CDR3 extends over 14 amino acids. Germline CDR1 is SQVTM and CDR2 is ANQGSEA. The CDR3 reads CSVEGLTGINEQFF. The CDR3 coding sequence is TGCAGCGTAGAAGGGTTGACAGGAATCAATGAGCAGTTCTTC.